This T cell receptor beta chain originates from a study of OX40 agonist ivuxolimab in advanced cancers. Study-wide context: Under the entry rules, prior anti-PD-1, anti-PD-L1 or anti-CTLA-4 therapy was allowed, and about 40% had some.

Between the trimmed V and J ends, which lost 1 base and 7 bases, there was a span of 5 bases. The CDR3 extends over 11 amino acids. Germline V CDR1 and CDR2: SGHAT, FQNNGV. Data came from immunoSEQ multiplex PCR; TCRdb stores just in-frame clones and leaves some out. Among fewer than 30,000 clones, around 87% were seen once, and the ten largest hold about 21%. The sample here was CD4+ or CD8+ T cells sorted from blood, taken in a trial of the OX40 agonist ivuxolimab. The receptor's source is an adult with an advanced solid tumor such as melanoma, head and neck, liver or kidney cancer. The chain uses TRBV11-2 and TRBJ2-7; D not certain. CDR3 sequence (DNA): TGTGCCAGCAGCTTAGTGGGGGAGCAGTACTTC. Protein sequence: CASSLVGEQYF.